The TCR beta chain described here comes from a study of blood T cell repertoires in COVID-19. Germline CDR1 is MNHNY and CDR2 is SVGAGI (reference sequence). Trimming removed 5 bases at V and 2 bases at J, with 22 bases between. This CDR3 is 18 amino acids long. Data came from immunoSEQ multiplex PCR; TCRdb stores just in-frame clones and leaves some out. There are more than 300,000 clones in the sample; 85% to 90% occur only once, and 8% to 13% lies in the top ten. V gene TRBV6-6 combines with J gene TRBJ1-5; D is uncertain. Sequenced material: PBMCs or T cells enriched from blood (not recorded which). The sequence derives from a woman aged 18-35 years who had recovered from COVID-19. CDR3 nucleotide sequence: TGTGCCAGCAGTCCGCCCCACTTTGCAGGTCTCCGCAATCAGCCCCAGCATTTT. Translated, it gives CASSPPHFAGLRNQPQHF.